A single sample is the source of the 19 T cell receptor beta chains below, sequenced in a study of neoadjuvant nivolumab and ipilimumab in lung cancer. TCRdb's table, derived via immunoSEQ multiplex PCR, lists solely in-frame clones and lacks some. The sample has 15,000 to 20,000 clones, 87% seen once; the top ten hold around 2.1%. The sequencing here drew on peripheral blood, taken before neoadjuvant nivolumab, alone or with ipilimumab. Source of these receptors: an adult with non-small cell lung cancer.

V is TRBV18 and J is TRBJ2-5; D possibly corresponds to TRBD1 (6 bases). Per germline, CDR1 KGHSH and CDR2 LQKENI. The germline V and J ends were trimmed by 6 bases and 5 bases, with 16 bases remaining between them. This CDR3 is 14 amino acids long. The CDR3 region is CASSSGTGPETQYF. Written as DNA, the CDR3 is TGTGCCAGCTCCTCAGGAACAGGGCCTGAGACCCAGTACTTC.

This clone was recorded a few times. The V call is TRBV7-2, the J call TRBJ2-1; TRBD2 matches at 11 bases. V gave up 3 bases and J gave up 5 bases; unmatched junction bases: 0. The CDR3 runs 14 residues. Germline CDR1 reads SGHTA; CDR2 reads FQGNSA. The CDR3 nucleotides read TGTGCCAGCAGCTTTAGCGGGAGGGACAATGAGCAGTTCTTC. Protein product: CASSFSGRDNEQFF.

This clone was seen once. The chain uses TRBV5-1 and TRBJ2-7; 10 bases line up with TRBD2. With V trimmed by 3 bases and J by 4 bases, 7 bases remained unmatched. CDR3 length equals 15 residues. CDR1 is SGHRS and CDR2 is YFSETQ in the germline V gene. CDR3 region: CASSSSASGGYEQYF. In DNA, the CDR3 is TGCGCCAGCAGCTCATCCGCTAGCGGGGGATACGAGCAGTACTTC.

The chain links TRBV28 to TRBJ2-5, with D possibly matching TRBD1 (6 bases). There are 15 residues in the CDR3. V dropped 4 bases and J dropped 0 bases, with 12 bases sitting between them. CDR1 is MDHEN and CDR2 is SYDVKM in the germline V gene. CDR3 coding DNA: TGTGCCAGCAGTTGGGGACAAGCGTACCAAGAGACCCAGTACTTC. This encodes CASSWGQAYQETQYF.

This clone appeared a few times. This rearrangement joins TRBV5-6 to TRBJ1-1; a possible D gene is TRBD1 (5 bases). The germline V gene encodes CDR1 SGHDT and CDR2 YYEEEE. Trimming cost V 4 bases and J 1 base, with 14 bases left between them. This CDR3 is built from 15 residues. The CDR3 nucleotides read TGTGCCAGCAGCCTCCGAGGGGTTAGGAACACTGAAGCTTTCTTT. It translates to CASSLRGVRNTEAFF.

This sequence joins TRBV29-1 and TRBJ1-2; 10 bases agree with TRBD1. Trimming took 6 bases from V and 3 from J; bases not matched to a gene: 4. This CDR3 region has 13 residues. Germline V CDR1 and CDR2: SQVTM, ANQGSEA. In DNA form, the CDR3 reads TGCAGCGTGGGACAGGGGAACGACTATGGCTACACCTTC. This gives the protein CSVGQGNDYGYTF. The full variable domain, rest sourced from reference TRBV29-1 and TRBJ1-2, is SAVISQKPSRDICQRGTSLTIQCQVDSQVTMMFWYRQQPGQSLTLIATANQGSEATYESGFVIDKFPISRPNLTFSTLTVSNMSPEDSSIYLCSVGQGNDYGYTFGSGTRLTVV.

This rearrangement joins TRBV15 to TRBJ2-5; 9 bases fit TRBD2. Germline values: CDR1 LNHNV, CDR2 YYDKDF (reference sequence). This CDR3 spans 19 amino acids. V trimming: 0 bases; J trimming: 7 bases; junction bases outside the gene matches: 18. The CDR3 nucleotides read TGTGCCACCAGCAGAGATTGGACAGGTCCTAGCGGGACGGCTCGGACCCAGTACTTC. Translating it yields CATSRDWTGPSGTARTQYF.

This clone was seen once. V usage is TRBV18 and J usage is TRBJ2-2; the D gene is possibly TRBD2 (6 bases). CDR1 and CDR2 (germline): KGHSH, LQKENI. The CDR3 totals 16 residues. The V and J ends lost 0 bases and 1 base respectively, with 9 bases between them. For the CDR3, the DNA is TGTGCCAGCTCACCACCGGGGGGTTTGAACACCGGGGAGCTGTTTTTT. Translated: CASSPPGGLNTGELFF.

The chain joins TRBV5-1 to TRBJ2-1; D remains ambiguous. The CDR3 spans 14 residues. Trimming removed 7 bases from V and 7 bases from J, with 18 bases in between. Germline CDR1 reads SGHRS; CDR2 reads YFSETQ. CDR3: CASGMIDGPNEQFF. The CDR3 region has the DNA TGCGCCAGCGGGATGATCGACGGCCCGAATGAGCAGTTCTTC.

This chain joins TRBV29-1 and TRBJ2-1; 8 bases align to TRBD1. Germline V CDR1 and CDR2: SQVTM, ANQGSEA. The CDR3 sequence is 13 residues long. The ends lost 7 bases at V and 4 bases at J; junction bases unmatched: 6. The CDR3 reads CSAGQGTYNEQFF. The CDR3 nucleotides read TGCAGCGCAGGACAGGGAACTTACAATGAGCAGTTCTTC.

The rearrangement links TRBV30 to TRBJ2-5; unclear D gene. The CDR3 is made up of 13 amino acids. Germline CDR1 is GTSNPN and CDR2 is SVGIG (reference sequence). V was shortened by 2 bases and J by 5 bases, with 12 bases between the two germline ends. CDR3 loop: CAWSLRSRETQYF. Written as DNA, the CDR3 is TGTGCCTGGAGTCTCCGGAGTAGGGAGACCCAGTACTTC.

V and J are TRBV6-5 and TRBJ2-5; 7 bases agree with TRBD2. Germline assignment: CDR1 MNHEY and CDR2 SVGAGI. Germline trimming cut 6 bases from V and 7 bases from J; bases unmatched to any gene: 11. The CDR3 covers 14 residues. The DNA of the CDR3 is TGTGCCAGCAGCCCGACTAGCTTAATCGTGACCCAGTACTTC. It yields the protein CASSPTSLIVTQYF.

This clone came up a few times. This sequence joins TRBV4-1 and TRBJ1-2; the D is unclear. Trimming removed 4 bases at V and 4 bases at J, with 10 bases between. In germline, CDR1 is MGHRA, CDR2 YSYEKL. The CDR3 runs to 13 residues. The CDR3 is CASSPPTGYGYTF. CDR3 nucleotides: TGCGCCAGCAGCCCGCCCACGGGCTATGGCTACACCTTC.

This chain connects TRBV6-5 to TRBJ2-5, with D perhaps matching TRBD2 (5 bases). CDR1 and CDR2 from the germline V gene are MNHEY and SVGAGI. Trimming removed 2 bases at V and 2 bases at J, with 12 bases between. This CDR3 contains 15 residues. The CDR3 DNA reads TGTGCCAGCAGTTACCCGGGAAATCGACAAGAGACCCAGTACTTC. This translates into CASSYPGNRQETQYF.

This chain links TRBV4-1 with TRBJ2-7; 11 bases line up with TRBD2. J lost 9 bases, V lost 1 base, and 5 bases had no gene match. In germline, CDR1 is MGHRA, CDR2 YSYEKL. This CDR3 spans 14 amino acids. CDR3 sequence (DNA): TGCGCCAGCAGCCAAGGTAGCGGGAGGGAAGTGCAGTACTTC. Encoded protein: CASSQGSGREVQYF.

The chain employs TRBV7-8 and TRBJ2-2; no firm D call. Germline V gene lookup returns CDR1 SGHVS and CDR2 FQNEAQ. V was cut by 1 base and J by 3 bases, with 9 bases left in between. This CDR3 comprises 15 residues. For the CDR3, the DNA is TGTGCCAGCAGCTTAGTCGGCGGCCACACCGGGGAGCTGTTTTTT. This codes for CASSLVGGHTGELFF.

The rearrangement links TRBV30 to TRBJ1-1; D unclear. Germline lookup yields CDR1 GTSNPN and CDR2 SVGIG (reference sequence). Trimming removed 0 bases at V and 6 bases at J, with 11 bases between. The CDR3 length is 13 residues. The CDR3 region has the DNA TGTGCCTGGAGTGTACAGCCCGGGGCTGAAGCTTTCTTT. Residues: CAWSVQPGAEAFF.

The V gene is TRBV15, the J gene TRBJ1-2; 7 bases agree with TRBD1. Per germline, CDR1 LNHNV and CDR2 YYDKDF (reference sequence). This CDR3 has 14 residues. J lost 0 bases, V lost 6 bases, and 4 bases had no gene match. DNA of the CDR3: TGTGCCACCAGGACGGGACAGACTAACTATGGCTACACCTTC. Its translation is CATRTGQTNYGYTF. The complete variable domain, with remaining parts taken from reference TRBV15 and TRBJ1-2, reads DAMVIQNPRYQVTQFGKPVTLSCSQTLNHNVMYWYQQKSSQAPKLLFHYYDKDFNNEADTPDNFQSRRPNTSFCFLDIRSPGLGDTAMYLCATRTGQTNYGYTFGSGTRLTVV.

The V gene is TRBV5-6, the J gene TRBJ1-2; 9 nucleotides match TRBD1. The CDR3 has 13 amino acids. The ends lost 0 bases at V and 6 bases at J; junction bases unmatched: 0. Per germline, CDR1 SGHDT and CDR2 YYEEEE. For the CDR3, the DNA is TGTGCCAGCAGCTTGGACAGGGGGCATGGCTACACCTTC. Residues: CASSLDRGHGYTF.